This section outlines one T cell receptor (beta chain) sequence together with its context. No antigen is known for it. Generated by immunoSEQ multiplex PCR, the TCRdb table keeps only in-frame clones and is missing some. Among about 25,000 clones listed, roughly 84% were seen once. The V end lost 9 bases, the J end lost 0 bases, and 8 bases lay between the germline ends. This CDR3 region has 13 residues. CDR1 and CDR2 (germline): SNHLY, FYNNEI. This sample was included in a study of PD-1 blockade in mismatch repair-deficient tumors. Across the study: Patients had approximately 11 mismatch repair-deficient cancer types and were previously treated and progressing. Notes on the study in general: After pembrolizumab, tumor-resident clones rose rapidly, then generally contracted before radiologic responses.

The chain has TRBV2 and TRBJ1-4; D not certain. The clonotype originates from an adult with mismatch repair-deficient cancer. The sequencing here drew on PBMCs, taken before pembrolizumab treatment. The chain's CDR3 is CARSGATNEKLFF. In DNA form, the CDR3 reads TGTGCCAGGTCAGGCGCAACTAATGAAAAACTGTTTTTT.